This is a list of T cell receptor beta chains from one sample in a study of OX40 agonist ivuxolimab in advanced cancers. TCRdb's copy holds only in-frame clones and misses some; the assay was immunoSEQ multiplex PCR. The table includes fewer than 50,000 clones, about 90% detected once. This sample comprised CD4+ or CD8+ T cells sorted from blood, obtained in a trial of the OX40 agonist ivuxolimab. The receptors were gathered from an adult with an advanced solid tumor such as melanoma, head and neck, liver or kidney cancer. CDR3s include the opening cysteine and the closing phenylalanine or tryptophan.

V gene	J gene	CDR3 protein
TRBV6-6	TRBJ1-1	CASSYSSGSTEAFF
TRBV27	TRBJ2-7	CASSLVTGYEQYF
TRBV27	-	CASRNRGNDYEQYF
TRBV15	TRBJ2-2	CATSRAGGELFF
TRBV18	TRBJ2-7	CASSPPYTPEQYF
TRBV27	TRBJ2-2	CASSFIAGELFF
TRBV6-6	TRBJ2-7	CASSYFRGVGTYEQYF
TRBV5-1	TRBJ2-7	CASSHRDYSYEQYF
TRBV15	TRBJ1-1	CATSSAGQAPPEAFF
TRBV30	TRBJ1-1	CAYLPQGNTEAFF
TRBV11-3	TRBJ2-7	CASSLGGTSGIPEQYF
TRBV2	TRBJ1-1	CASSDAAFYF
TRBV9	TRBJ1-5	CASSVTGYSNQPQHF
TRBV28	TRBJ2-1	CASRRGASNEQFF
TRBV5-1	TRBJ2-7	CASSSAGTSNYEQYF
TRBV27	TRBJ2-7	CASSLLGQGHEQYF
TRBV5-1	TRBJ2-7	CASRGTGHGLEQYF
TRBV13	TRBJ1-1	CASSSIGPGGNEAFF
TRBV7-8	TRBJ2-3	CASSLGVDTQYF
TRBV7-2	TRBJ2-3	CASSVSSGSFSDTQYF
TRBV9	TRBJ2-7	CASSPSGSYEQYF
TRBV10-1	TRBJ2-1	CASSESSGTYNEQFF